This TCR beta chain comes out of a study of T-cell reconstitution after alpha-beta-depleted transplantation in children (dated by TCRdb to about 2016). With respect to the entire study: Using TCR repertoire profiling, the study followed T-cell immune reconstitution in a quantitative way in children after TCRalphabeta/CD19-depleted allogeneic hematopoietic cell transplantation. Overall study outcomes, separate from this receptor: The apparently early alphabetaT-cell count recovery about two months after transplant was reportedly dependent on only several hundred rapidly expanded clones derived from non-depleted graft cells. In some patients, the high TCRbeta diversity seen at day 60 was put down to recipient T cells and intrathymic progenitors that had survived conditioning. Hyperexpanded clone frequencies declined over subsequent months; after one year, T-cell counts and TCRbeta diversity were mostly attributed to newly produced T cells.

CDR1 and CDR2 (SGHTA, FQGNSA) derive from the germline V gene. Including cysteine and phenylalanine, the CDR3 has 14 amino acids. The read is trimmed to its CDR3 DNA, 42 bases read in frame from base 1. V and J lose 1 base and 4 bases, and a span of 9 bases separates them. The intended sense of this specimen's treatment or condition label: allogeneic hematopoietic cell transplantation with graft depleted of TCRalphabeta T cells and CD19 B cells. The children who served as transplant recipients had been given grafts of TCRalphabeta/CD19-depleted allogeneic hematopoietic cells. Library method: PCR. Sequenced using an Illumina HiSeq 2500. TCR library preparation used molecular barcoding, with unique molecular identifiers applied to normalize quantification of the TCRbeta repertoire. TCRdb reworked the public reads: Q25 trimming with fastp, MiXCR clone assembly, productive beta chains retained. Every entry covers one CDR3 protein and lists the most common genes and DNA from its rows. The sample table shows 97,000 or so distinct CDR3 sequences, and 7% to 8% are seen once. 16% of the sample rests with the top ten.

This clonotype was seen at least ten times. No cognate antigen has been identified for it. No qualities accompany the bases; no much larger clone lies one base away. This TCR was sampled from a boy aged 2 to 10 with acute lymphoblastic leukemia, due to receive a stem cell transplant. This chain joins TRBV7-2 to TRBJ2-3; the best D guess is TRBD1, with 5 bases matching. The material sequenced was PBMCs, taken before TCRalphabeta/CD19-depleted stem cell transplant. The CDR3 protein sequence reads: CASSLGGGPDTQYF. The DNA sequence follows: TGTGCCAGCAGCTTAGGGGGCGGCCCAGATACGCAGTATTTT.